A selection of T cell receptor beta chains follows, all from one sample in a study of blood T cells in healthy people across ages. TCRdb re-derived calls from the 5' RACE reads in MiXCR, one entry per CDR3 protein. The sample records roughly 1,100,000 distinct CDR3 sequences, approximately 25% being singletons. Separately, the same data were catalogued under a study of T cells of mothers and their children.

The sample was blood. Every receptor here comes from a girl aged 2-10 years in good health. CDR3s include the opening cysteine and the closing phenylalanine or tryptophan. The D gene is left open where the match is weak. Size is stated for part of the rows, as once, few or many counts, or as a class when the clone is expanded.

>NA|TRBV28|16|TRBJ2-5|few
CASSFGRLRGKETQYF
TGTGCCAGCAGTTTCGGGCGCCTGCGCGGGAAAGAGACCCAGTACTTC
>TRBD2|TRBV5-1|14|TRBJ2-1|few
CAGSAGGKGNEQFF
TGCGCAGGATCAGCGGGAGGGAAGGGGAATGAGCAGTTCTTC
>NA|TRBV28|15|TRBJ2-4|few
CASSLKAPGKNIQYF
TGTGCCAGCAGTTTAAAGGCCCCAGGGAAAAACATTCAGTACTTC
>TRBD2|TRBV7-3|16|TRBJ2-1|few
CASSTHLAGGGNEQFF
TGTGCCAGCAGCACACACCTAGCGGGGGGTGGGAATGAGCAGTTCTTC
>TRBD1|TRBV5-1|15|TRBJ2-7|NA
CASSGGQKSSYEQYF
TGCGCCAGCAGCGGGGGACAGAAGAGCTCCTACGAGCAGTACTTC
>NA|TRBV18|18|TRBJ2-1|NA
CASSPQEGPLLSFGEQFF
TGTGCCAGCTCACCGCAAGAAGGGCCCCTTCTATCCTTCGGCGAGCAGTTCTTC
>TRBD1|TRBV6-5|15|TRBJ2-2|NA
CASRTRDSNTGELFF
TGTGCCAGCAGGACAAGGGACAGCAACACCGGGGAGCTGTTTTTT
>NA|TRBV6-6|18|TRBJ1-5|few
CASSYRDSRTEGPQPQHF
TGTGCCAGCAGTTACCGGGACTCCAGGACCGAGGGTCCACAGCCCCAGCATTTT
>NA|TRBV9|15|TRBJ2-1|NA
CASSVAVLPHNEQFF
TGTGCCAGCAGCGTAGCGGTCCTCCCCCACAATGAGCAGTTCTTC
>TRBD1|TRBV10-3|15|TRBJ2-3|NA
CAINTGGTLGDTQYF
TGTGCCATCAATACAGGGGGCACCTTAGGGGATACGCAGTATTTT
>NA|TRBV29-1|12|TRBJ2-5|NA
CSVEAEEETQYF
TGCAGCGTTGAGGCAGAAGAAGAGACCCAGTACTTC
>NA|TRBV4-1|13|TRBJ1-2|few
CASSHPDSGGYTF
TGCGCCAGCAGCCACCCAGACTCGGGGGGCTACACCTTC
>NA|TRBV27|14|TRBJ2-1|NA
CASSPDSSHNEQFF
TGTGCCAGCAGTCCCGACTCATCCCACAATGAGCAGTTCTTC
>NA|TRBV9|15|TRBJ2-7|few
CASSVEVGNAYEQYF
TGTGCCAGCAGCGTAGAAGTGGGAAATGCCTACGAGCAGTACTTC
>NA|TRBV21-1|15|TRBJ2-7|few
CASSTRTGEIDEQYF
TGTGCCAGCAGCACCCGGACAGGGGAGATCGACGAGCAGTACTTC
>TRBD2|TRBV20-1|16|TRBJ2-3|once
CSARDRLAGDPDTQYF
TGCAGTGCTAGAGATAGACTAGCGGGAGACCCAGATACGCAGTATTTT
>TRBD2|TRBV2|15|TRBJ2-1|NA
CASRFSGGPYNEQFF
TGTGCCAGCAGATTTAGCGGGGGGCCCTACAATGAGCAGTTCTTC
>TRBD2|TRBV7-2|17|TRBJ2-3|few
CASSLRGSGRFSDTQYF
TGTGCCAGCAGCTTAAGGGGAAGCGGGAGGTTTTCAGATACGCAGTATTTT
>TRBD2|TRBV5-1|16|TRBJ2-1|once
CASIPTSGGVYNEQFF
TGCGCCAGCATTCCTACTAGCGGGGGAGTCTACAATGAGCAGTTCTTC
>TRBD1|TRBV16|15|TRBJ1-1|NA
CASSQSDRVNTEAFF
TGTGCCAGCAGCCAATCGGACAGGGTGAACACTGAAGCTTTCTTT
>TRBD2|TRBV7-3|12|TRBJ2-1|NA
CASSGSGGEQFF
TGTGCCAGCAGCGGAAGCGGGGGGGAGCAGTTCTTC
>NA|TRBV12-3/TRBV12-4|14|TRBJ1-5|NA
CASSLGGGHQPQHF
TGTGCCAGCAGTTTAGGGGGGGGGCATCAGCCCCAGCATTTT
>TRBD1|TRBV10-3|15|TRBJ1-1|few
CAISEGQGKNTEAFF
TGTGCCATCAGTGAAGGACAGGGAAAGAACACTGAAGCTTTCTTT
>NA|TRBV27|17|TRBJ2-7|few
CASSSLTLKPGAYEQYF
TGTGCCAGCAGTTCCCTGACTCTCAAACCGGGAGCCTACGAGCAGTACTTC
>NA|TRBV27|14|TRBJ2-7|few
CASSLRGDVVEQYF
TGTGCCAGCAGTTTACGAGGGGACGTCGTCGAGCAGTACTTC
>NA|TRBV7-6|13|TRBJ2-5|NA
CASSSRIRETQYF
TGTGCCAGCAGCTCACGGATACGCGAGACCCAGTACTTC
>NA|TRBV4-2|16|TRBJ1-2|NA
CASSRGLQGGREGYTF
TGTGCCAGCAGCCGAGGGTTACAGGGAGGGCGGGAAGGCTACACCTTC
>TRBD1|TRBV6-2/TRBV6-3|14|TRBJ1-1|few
CASSYGTDNTEAFF
TGTGCCAGCAGTTACGGGACAGACAACACTGAAGCTTTCTTT
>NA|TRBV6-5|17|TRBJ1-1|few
CASRTRTDTPMNTEAFF
TGTGCCAGCAGAACTCGGACGGACACCCCCATGAACACTGAAGCTTTCTTT
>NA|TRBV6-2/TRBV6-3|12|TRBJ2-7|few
CASSLTAGEQYF
TGTGCCAGCAGTTTGACGGCGGGAGAGCAGTACTTC
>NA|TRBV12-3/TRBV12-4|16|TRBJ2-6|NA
CASSLDRVSGANVLTF
TGTGCCAGCAGTTTAGACAGGGTTTCTGGGGCCAACGTCCTGACTTTC
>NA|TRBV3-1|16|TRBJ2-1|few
CASSLPLGVGHNEQFF
TGTGCCAGCAGCCTCCCCTTGGGGGTGGGACACAATGAGCAGTTCTTC
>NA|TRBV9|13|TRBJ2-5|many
CASSGGAGETQYF
TGTGCCAGCAGCGGGGGGGCGGGGGAGACCCAGTACTTC